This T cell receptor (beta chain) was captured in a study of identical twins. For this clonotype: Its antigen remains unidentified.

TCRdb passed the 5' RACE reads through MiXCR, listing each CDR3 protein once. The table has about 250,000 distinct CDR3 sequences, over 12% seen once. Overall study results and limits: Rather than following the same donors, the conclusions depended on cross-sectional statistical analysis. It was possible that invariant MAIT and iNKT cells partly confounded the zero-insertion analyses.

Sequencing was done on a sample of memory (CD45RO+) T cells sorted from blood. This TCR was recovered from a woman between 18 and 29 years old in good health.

In nucleotides, the CDR3 is TGTGCCAGCAGCCTAGGGACAGTCAATCAGCCCCAGCATTTT. It yields the protein CASSLGTVNQPQHF. The rearrangement links TRBV5-6 to TRBJ1-5, with 7 bases identical to TRBD1. The trim removed 4 bases at V and 3 bases at J, leaving 4 bases unmatched. This CDR3 spans 14 amino acids. Germline V gene sequence: CDR1 SGHDT, CDR2 YYEEEE.